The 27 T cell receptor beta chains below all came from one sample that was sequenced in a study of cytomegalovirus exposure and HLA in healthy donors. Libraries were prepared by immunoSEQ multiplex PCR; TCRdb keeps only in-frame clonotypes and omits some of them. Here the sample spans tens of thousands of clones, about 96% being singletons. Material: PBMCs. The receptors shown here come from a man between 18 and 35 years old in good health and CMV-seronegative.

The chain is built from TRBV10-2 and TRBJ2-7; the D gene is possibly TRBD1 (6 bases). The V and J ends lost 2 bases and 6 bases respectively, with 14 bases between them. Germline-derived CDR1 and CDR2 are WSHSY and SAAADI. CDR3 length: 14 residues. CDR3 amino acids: CASSETLRGSEQYF. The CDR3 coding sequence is TGCGCCAGCAGTGAGACCCTAAGGGGGTCCGAGCAGTACTTC.

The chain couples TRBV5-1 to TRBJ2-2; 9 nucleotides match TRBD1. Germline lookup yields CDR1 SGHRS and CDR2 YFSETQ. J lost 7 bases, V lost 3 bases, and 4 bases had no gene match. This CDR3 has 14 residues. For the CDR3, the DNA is TGCGCCAGCAGCTCGACAGGGGGGATCGGGGAGCTGTTTTTT. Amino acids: CASSSTGGIGELFF.

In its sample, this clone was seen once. This CDR3 reads CASSEASQALYEQYF. CDR3 coding DNA: TGTGCCAGCAGTGAAGCCTCGCAGGCGCTCTACGAGCAGTACTTC. The gene calls are TRBV6-1 and TRBJ2-7; D unclear. This CDR3 contains 15 residues. The V and J ends lost 0 bases and 3 bases respectively, with 12 bases between them. Germline V gene sequence: CDR1 MNHNS, CDR2 SASEGT.

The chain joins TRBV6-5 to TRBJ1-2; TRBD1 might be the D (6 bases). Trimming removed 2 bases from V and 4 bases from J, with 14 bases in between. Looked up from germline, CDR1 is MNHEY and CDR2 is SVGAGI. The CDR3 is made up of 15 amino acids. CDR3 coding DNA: TGTGCCAGCAGTTACGTAGCAGGGGCACGCTATGGCTACACCTTC. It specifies CASSYVAGARYGYTF.

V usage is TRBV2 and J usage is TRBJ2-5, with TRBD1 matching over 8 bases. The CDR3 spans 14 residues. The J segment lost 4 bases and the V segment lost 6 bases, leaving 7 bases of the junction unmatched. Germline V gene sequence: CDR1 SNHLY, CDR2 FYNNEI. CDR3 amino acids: CASRQTGESETQYF. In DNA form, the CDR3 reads TGTGCCAGCAGACAGACAGGGGAATCAGAGACCCAGTACTTC. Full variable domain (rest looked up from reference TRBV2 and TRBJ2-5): EPEVTQTPSHQVTQMGQEVILRCVPISNHLYFYWYRQILGQKVEFLVSFYNNEISEKSEIFDDQFSVERPDGSNFTLKIRSTKLEDSAMYFCASRQTGESETQYFGPGTRLLVL.

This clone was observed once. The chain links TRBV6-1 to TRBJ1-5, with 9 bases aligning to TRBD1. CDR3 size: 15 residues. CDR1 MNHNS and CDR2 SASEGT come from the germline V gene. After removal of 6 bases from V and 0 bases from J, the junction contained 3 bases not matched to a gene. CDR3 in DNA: TGTGCCAGCAGGATGACAGGGGGTAGCAATCAGCCCCAGCATTTT. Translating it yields CASRMTGGSNQPQHF.

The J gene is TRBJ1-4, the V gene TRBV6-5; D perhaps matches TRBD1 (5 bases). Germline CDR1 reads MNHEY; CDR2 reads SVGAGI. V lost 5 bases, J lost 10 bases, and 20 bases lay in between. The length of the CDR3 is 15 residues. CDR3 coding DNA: TGTGCCAGCAGTCTCGTACCAGGGTCGGGTGGAAAACTGTTTTTT. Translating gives CASSLVPGSGGKLFF.

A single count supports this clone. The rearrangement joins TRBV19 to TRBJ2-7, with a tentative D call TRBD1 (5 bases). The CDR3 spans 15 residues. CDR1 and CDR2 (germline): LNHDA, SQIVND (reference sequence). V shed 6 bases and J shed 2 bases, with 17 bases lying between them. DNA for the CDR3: TGTGCCAGTAGCAACCCGACGACAGCTACCTACGAGCAGTACTTC. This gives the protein CASSNPTTATYEQYF.

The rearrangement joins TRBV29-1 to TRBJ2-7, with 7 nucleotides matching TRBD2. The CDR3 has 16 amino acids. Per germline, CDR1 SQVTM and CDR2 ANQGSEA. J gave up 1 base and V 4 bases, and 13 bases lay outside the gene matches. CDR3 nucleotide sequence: TGCAGCGTTGTTGGGCCGAAGGTGGGGGGGTCCTACGAGCAGTACTTC. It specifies CSVVGPKVGGSYEQYF.

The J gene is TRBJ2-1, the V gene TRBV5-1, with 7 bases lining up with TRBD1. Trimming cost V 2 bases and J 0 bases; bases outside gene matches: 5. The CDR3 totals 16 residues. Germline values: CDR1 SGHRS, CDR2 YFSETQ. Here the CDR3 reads CASSFVPGGSYNEQFF. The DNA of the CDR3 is TGCGCCAGCAGCTTTGTACCAGGGGGCTCCTACAATGAGCAGTTCTTC.

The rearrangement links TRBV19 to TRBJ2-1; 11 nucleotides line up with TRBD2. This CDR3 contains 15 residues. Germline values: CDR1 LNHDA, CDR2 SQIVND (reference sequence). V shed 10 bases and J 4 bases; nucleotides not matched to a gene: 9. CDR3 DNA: TGTGCCACTCAATCGACTAGCGGGATTTACAATGAGCAGTTCTTC. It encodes CATQSTSGIYNEQFF.

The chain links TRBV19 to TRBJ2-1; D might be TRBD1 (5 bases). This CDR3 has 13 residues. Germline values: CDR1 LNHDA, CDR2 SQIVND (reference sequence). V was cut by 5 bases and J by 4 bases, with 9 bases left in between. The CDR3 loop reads CASSGGQYNEQFF. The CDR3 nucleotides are TGTGCCAGTAGTGGTGGACAATACAATGAGCAGTTCTTC.

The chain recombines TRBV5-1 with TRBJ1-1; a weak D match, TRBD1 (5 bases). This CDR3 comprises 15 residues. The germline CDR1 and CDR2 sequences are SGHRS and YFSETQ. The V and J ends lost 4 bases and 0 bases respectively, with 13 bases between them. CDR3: CASSPRQRMNTEAFF. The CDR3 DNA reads TGCGCCAGCAGCCCCCGACAGAGAATGAACACTGAAGCTTTCTTT.

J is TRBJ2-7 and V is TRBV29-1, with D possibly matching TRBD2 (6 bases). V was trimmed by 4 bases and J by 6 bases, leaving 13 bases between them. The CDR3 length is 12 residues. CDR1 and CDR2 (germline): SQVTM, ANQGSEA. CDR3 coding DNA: TGCAGCGTTGCGGGGACTTCGTCCGAGCAGTACTTC. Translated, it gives CSVAGTSSEQYF.

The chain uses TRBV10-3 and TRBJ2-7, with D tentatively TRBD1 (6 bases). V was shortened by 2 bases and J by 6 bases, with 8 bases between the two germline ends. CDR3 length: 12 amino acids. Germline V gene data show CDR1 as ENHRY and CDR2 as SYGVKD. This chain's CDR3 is CAISEQGTEQYF. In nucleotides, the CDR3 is TGTGCCATCAGTGAGCAGGGGACCGAGCAGTACTTC.

The CDR3 bases are TGCGCCAGCAGCTACCAGACAGGGGGTTATGATGGCTACACCTTC. Translating gives CASSYQTGGYDGYTF. J is TRBJ1-2 and V is TRBV4-3; TRBD1 aligns across 9 bases. CDR1 and CDR2 (germline): LGHNA, YSLEER. The CDR3 length is 15 residues. After removal of 5 bases from V and 6 bases from J, the junction contained 10 bases not matched to a gene.

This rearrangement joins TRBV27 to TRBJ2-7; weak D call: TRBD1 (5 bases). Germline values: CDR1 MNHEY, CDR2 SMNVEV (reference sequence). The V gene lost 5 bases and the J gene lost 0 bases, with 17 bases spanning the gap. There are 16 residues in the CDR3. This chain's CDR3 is CASSHPDRYISYEQYF. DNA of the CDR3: TGTGCCAGCAGTCATCCCGACAGATACATCTCCTACGAGCAGTACTTC.

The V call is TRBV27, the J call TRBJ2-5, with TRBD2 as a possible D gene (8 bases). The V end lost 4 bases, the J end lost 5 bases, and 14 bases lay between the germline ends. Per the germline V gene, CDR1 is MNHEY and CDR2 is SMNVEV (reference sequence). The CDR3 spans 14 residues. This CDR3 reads CASSSGGGGETQYF. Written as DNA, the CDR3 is TGTGCCAGCAGTTCGGGAGGGGGCGGGGAGACCCAGTACTTC.

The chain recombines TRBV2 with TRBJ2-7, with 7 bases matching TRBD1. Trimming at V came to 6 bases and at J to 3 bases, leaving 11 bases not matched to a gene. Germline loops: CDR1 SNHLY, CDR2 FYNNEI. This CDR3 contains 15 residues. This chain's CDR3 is CASRDSMTGFYEQYF. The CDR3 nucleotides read TGTGCCAGCAGGGACTCTATGACAGGGTTCTACGAGCAGTACTTC. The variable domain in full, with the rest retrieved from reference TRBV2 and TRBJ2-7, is EPEVTQTPSHQVTQMGQEVILRCVPISNHLYFYWYRQILGQKVEFLVSFYNNEISEKSEIFDDQFSVERPDGSNFTLKIRSTKLEDSAMYFCASRDSMTGFYEQYFGPGTRLTVT.

The CDR3 here is CASRQGQETQYF. For the CDR3, the DNA is TGTGCCAGCAGGCAGGGCCAAGAGACCCAGTACTTC. The chain joins TRBV6-5 to TRBJ2-5; a weak D match, TRBD1 (5 bases). The CDR3 is 12 residues long. Germline lookup yields CDR1 MNHEY and CDR2 SVGAGI. V was pared by 6 bases and J by 1 base, with 6 bases between.

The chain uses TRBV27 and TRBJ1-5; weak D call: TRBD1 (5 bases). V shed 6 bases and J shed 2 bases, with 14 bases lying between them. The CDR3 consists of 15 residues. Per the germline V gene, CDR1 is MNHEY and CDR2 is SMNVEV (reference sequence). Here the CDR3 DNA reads TGTGCCAGCAGCATAAGGGGAGGGGGCAATCAGCCCCAGCATTTT. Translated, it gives CASSIRGGGNQPQHF.

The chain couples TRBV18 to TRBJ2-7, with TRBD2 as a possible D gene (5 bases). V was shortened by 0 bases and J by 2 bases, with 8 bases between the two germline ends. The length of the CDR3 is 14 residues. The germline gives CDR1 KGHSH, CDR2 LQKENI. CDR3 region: CASSPPGSAYEQYF. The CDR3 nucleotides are TGTGCCAGCTCACCACCAGGGAGCGCCTACGAGCAGTACTTC.

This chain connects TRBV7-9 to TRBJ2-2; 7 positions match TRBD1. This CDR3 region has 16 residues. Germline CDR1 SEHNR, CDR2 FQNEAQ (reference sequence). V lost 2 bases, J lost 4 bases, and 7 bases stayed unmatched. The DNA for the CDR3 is TGTGCCAGCAGCTTATCCCAGGGGGTAGTCACCGGGGAGCTGTTTTTT. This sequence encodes CASSLSQGVVTGELFF.

The CDR3 protein is CASSSAGQGAYEQYF. The CDR3, as DNA: TGTGCCAGCAGCTCTGCGGGACAGGGGGCGTACGAGCAGTACTTC. The chain recombines TRBV7-9 with TRBJ2-7; 12 nucleotides match TRBD1. Trimming took 4 bases from V and 4 from J; bases not matched to a gene: 5. The CDR3 runs 15 residues. The germline V gene encodes CDR1 SEHNR and CDR2 FQNEAQ (reference sequence).

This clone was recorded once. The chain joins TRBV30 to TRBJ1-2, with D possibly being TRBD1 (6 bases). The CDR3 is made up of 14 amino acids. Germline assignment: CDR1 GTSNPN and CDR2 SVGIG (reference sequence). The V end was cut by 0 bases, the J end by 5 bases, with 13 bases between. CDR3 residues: CAWSVHIRGYGYTF. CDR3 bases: TGTGCCTGGAGTGTACATATCAGGGGATATGGCTACACCTTC.

The CDR3 spells CASWASSNQPQHF. The CDR3 DNA reads TGTGCCAGCTGGGCCAGTAGCAATCAGCCCCAGCATTTT. The gene calls are TRBV19 and TRBJ1-5; D unclear. CDR1 and CDR2 (germline): LNHDA, SQIVND (reference sequence). Trimming took 9 bases from V and 0 from J, leaving 9 bases between them. The CDR3 is made up of 13 amino acids.

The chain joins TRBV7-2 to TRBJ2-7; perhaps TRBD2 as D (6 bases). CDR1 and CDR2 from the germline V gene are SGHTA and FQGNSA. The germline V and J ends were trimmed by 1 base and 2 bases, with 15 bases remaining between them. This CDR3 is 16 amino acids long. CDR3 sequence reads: CASSLGAAGNAYEQYF. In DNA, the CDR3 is TGTGCCAGCAGCTTAGGTGCGGCGGGGAACGCCTACGAGCAGTACTTC.